Below are 17 T cell receptor beta chains sequenced from a single sample in a study of cytomegalovirus exposure and HLA in healthy donors. Amplification used 60 Vbeta primers and 13 Jbeta primers. Sequencing was performed with immunoSEQ multiplex PCR; in TCRdb, only in-frame clones are kept and a portion is missing. Here the sample spans about 150,000 clones, around 81% being singletons. Material for sequencing was PBMCs. The receptor set was obtained from a woman aged 40 to 55 in good health and CMV-seropositive.

The CDR3 sequence is CASSELVGFTDTQYF. The CDR3, as DNA: TGTGCCAGCAGTGAGCTAGTTGGGTTCACAGATACGCAGTATTTT. The genes are TRBV2 and TRBJ2-3; D remains unclear. The CDR3 is made up of 15 amino acids. The germline CDR1 and CDR2 sequences are SNHLY and FYNNEI. The V and J ends lost 3 bases and 2 bases respectively, with 12 bases between them.

This chain joins TRBV30 and TRBJ2-1; no definite D call. This CDR3 region has 14 residues. The ends were cut back, 3 bases at V and 4 bases at J, with 13 bases in the middle. Germline V gives CDR1 GTSNPN, CDR2 SVGIG (reference sequence). CDR3 sequence reads: CAWSKLGPYNEQFF. CDR3 coding DNA: TGTGCCTGGAGCAAGCTTGGGCCTTACAATGAGCAGTTCTTC.

For the CDR3, the DNA is TGTGCCAGCAGCTTGGGACTAGGAGGGCTCTACGAGCAGTACTTC. It encodes CASSLGLGGLYEQYF. V and J are TRBV5-4 and TRBJ2-7; the D gene is possibly TRBD2 (6 bases). Deletions cut 0 bases from V and 3 bases from J, with 13 bases between. The germline CDR1 and CDR2 sequences are SGHNT and YYREEE (reference sequence). The CDR3 covers 15 residues.

This clone was observed once. This sequence joins TRBV7-2 and TRBJ2-5, with 9 bases fitting TRBD2. This CDR3 comprises 19 residues. Per the germline V gene, CDR1 is SGHTA and CDR2 is FQGNSA. Germline trimming cut 6 bases from V and 5 bases from J; bases unmatched to any gene: 22. CDR3 residues: CASRFRGGLATAWWETQYF. DNA of the CDR3: TGTGCCAGCAGGTTCCGAGGGGGACTAGCAACCGCCTGGTGGGAGACCCAGTACTTC.

The chain combines TRBV18 with TRBJ2-7; D is uncertain. This CDR3 region has 11 residues. Germline assignment: CDR1 KGHSH and CDR2 LQKENI. V was trimmed by 5 bases and J by 2 bases, leaving 4 bases between them. Written as DNA, the CDR3 is TGTGCCAGCTCATCTACCTACGAGCAGTACTTC. Amino acids: CASSSTYEQYF.

The rearrangement uses TRBV6-1 and TRBJ2-2; possibly TRBD1 for D (5 bases). Trimming pared 2 bases from V and 7 bases from J, leaving 11 bases between. The CDR3 covers 14 residues. Germline CDR1 MNHNS, CDR2 SASEGT. This chain's CDR3 is CASSEQGLGGELFF. DNA of the CDR3: TGTGCCAGCAGTGAACAGGGTTTGGGCGGGGAGCTGTTTTTT.

This clone was detected only a few times. J is TRBJ1-2 and V is TRBV27; a weak D match, TRBD1 (5 bases). Germline V lookup: CDR1 MNHEY, CDR2 SMNVEV (reference sequence). The CDR3 contains 16 residues. V lost 3 bases and J 8 bases, leaving 22 bases between the germline ends. The CDR3: CASSFLLAGQVEGYTF. The CDR3 bases are TGTGCCAGCAGTTTCTTGCTCGCAGGGCAGGTGGAGGGCTACACCTTC.

This rearrangement joins TRBV27 to TRBJ1-6; D remains ambiguous. This CDR3 region has 13 residues. V was trimmed by 2 bases and J by 7 bases, leaving 6 bases between them. Germline V gives CDR1 MNHEY, CDR2 SMNVEV (reference sequence). The CDR3 loop reads CASSLIMNSPLHF. CDR3 in DNA: TGTGCCAGCAGTTTAATAATGAATTCACCCCTCCACTTT.

This clone was seen once. The chain combines TRBV5-1 with TRBJ2-1; a weak D match, TRBD2 (6 bases). The CDR3 has 13 amino acids. The germline CDR1 and CDR2 sequences are SGHRS and YFSETQ. Trimming left V 2 bases short and J 6 bases short, with 9 bases between. In nucleotides, the CDR3 is TGCGCCAGCAGCTTCGGGAGTATCAATGAGCAGTTCTTC. This translates into CASSFGSINEQFF.

The DNA of the CDR3 is TGTGCCAGCAGCGCCCATAGTAGCACAGATACGCAGTATTTT. Protein sequence: CASSAHSSTDTQYF. The rearrangement joins TRBV9 to TRBJ2-3, with D uncertain. Between the trimmed V and J ends, which lost 3 bases and 0 bases, there was a span of 8 bases. CDR1 SGDLS and CDR2 YYNGEE come from the germline V gene. The CDR3 has 14 residues. Complete variable domain (other parts from reference TRBV9 and TRBJ2-3): DSGVTQTPKHLITATGQRVTLRCSPRSGDLSVYWYQQSLDQGLQFLIQYYNGEERAKGNILERFSAQQFPDLHSELNLSSLELGDSALYFCASSAHSSTDTQYFGPGTRLTVL.

Here the CDR3 reads CASSIQGHSGNTIYF. The DNA of the CDR3 is TGTGCCAGCAGTATCCAGGGCCACTCTGGAAACACCATATATTTT. The rearrangement uses TRBV28 and TRBJ1-3, with D possibly matching TRBD1 (5 bases). V was shortened by 5 bases and J by 0 bases, with 11 bases between the two germline ends. The germline V gene has CDR1 MDHEN and CDR2 SYDVKM. There are 15 residues in the CDR3.

The chain employs TRBV4-1 and TRBJ2-5, with D maybe TRBD2 (7 bases). CDR3 length: 16 residues. Germline CDR1 is MGHRA and CDR2 is YSYEKL. Between the trimmed V and J ends, which lost 4 bases and 5 bases, there was a span of 20 bases. The CDR3 bases are TGCGCCAGCAGCCCAGGTCGAGGGGGGGGTTGGGAGACCCAGTACTTC. Translation gives CASSPGRGGGWETQYF.

The DNA for the CDR3 is TGTGCCAGCAGCTTCGATCAGGGAGGACGGGGCTATGGCTACACCTTC. It is translated as CASSFDQGGRGYGYTF. J is TRBJ1-2 and V is TRBV5-4; maybe TRBD1 (5 bases). CDR3 length equals 16 residues. V lost 2 bases and J lost 4, with 18 bases in between. Germline V lookup: CDR1 SGHNT, CDR2 YYREEE (reference sequence).

This clone was found a few times. The chain is built from TRBV28 and TRBJ2-7, with D perhaps matching TRBD1 (6 bases). Deletions cut 2 bases from V and 1 base from J, with 12 bases between. The CDR3 runs 15 residues. Germline CDR1 and CDR2: MDHEN and SYDVKM. CDR3 sequence: CASSLTGTKSYEQYF. CDR3 in DNA: TGTGCCAGCAGTTTAACCGGGACAAAATCCTACGAGCAGTACTTC.

The chain links TRBV6-6 to TRBJ2-1; 13 positions match TRBD2. The CDR3 contains 14 residues. Germline V gene lookup returns CDR1 MNHNY and CDR2 SVGAGI (reference sequence). V lost 7 bases, J lost 5 bases, and 2 bases stayed unmatched. CDR3 in DNA: TGTGCCAGCAAGGGGACTAGCGGGAACAATGAGCAGTTCTTC. This encodes CASKGTSGNNEQFF.

This clone occurred a few times. V gene TRBV2 combines with J gene TRBJ1-1; a possible D gene is TRBD1 (6 bases). There are 14 residues in the CDR3. Per germline, CDR1 SNHLY and CDR2 FYNNEI. Trimming took 7 bases from V and 3 from J, leaving 15 bases between them. CDR3 coding DNA: TGTGCCAGCACCCAGAAGGGGGGGTACACTGAAGCTTTCTTT. Its translation: CASTQKGGYTEAFF.

V is TRBV7-9 and J is TRBJ2-5, with TRBD1 matching 9 bases. This CDR3 is built from 13 residues. Trimming took 9 bases from V and 5 from J; bases not matched to a gene: 7. The germline CDR1 and CDR2 sequences are SEHNR and FQNEAQ (reference sequence). The CDR3 DNA reads TGTGCCAGTCTGGACAGGGGTCTTGAGACCCAGTACTTC. Its translation is CASLDRGLETQYF.